This T cell receptor (beta chain) was recorded in a study of blood T cell repertoires in COVID-19. Germline-derived CDR1 and CDR2 are LNHDA and SQIVND (reference sequence). Trimming shortened V by 6 bases and J by 5 bases, and 19 bases separated the two germline ends. The CDR3 loop spans 15 amino acids. Some clones are missing from TCRdb's copy, which holds only in-frame ones; the method was immunoSEQ multiplex PCR. Seen here are 100,000 to 150,000 clones, over 75% observed once, and the top ten hold 8% to 10%. Input material: peripheral blood. This receptor was taken from a man aged 35 to 55 with active or convalescent COVID-19. The chain is built from TRBV19 and TRBJ1-1; D possibly corresponds to TRBD1 (5 bases). CDR3 amino acids: CASRTQGVGFTEAFF. DNA for the CDR3: TGTGCCAGTAGGACCCAAGGGGTGGGGTTTACTGAAGCTTTCTTT.